This TCR beta chain was recovered during a study of chemoradiotherapy in HPV16-positive cancers. The table lists this clone with a few counts. The data were produced by immunoSEQ multiplex PCR, yet TCRdb's version contains in-frame clones alone and is incomplete. The data hold under 6,500 clones, with 65% to 90% observed a single time. This specimen consisted of tumor tissue, obtained from a patient who underwent chemoradiotherapy. This TCR came from a human donor with HPV-associated anogenital cancer.

The CDR3 is CASSQDGQVNYGYTF. CDR3 nucleotide sequence: TGCGCCAGCAGCCAAGACGGACAGGTTAACTATGGCTACACCTTC. V is TRBV4-1 and J is TRBJ1-2; 7 bases agree with TRBD1. The V segment lost 0 bases and the J segment 1 base; nucleotides outside the gene matches: 2. The CDR3 covers 15 residues. The germline gives CDR1 MGHRA, CDR2 YSYEKL.